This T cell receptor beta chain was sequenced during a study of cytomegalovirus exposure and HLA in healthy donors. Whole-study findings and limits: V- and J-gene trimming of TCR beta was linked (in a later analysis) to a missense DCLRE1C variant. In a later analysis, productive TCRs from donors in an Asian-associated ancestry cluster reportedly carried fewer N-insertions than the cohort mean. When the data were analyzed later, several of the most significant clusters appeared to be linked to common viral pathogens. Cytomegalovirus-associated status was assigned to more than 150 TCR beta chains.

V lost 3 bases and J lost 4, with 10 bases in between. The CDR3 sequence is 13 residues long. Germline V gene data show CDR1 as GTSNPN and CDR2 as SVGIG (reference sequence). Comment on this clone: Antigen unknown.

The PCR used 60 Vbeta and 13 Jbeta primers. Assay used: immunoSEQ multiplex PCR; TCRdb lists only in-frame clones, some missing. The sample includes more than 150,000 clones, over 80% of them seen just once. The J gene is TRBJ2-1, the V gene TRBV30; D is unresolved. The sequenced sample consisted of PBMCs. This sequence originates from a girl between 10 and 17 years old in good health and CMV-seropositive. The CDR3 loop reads CAWSRGPYNEQFF. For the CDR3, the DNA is TGTGCCTGGAGCCGTGGGCCGTACAATGAGCAGTTCTTC. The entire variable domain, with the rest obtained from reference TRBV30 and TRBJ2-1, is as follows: SQTIHQWPATLVQPVGSPLSLECTVEGTSNPNLYWYRQAAGRGLQLLFYSVGIGQISSEVPQNLSASRPQDRQFILSSKKLLLSDSGFYLCAWSRGPYNEQFFGPGTRLTVL.